The 31 T cell receptor beta chains presented below share a single source sample, sequenced in a study of CD8+CD57+ T cells in acquired aplastic anemia. Only patients with CD8+CD57+ cell expansion on flow cytometry were chosen for sequencing. TCR beta VDJ and CDR3 profiles were obtained from a genomic DNA template. TCRdb itself ran the reads through MiXCR, one entry per CDR3 protein. The sample records about 240,000 distinct CDR3 sequences, around half being singletons. Material for sequencing was sorted CD4+, CD8+, or CD8+CD57+ T cells (not recorded which) from PBMCs. The source of these receptors is a human donor with aplastic anemia.

The sample holds many counts of this clonotype. The V and J genes are TRBV20-1 and TRBJ1-3; D unresolved. Trimming removed 0 bases at V and 4 bases at J, with 4 bases between. The germline V gene has CDR1 DFQATT and CDR2 SNEGSKA (reference sequence). The CDR3 runs to 12 residues. The CDR3 region is CSARDSGNTIYF. For the CDR3, the DNA is TGCAGTGCTAGAGATTCAGGAAACACCATATATTTT.

The V call is TRBV12-5, the J call TRBJ1-1, with D possibly matching TRBD1 (5 bases). The CDR3 length is 18 residues. Germline V gives CDR1 LGHNT, CDR2 FRNRAP. V was trimmed by 3 bases and J by 1 base, leaving 21 bases between them. Written as DNA, the CDR3 is TGTGCTAGTGGTTTCTTTCATTTTTTCGGACACTCGAACACTGAAGCTTTCTTT. It yields the protein CASGFFHFFGHSNTEAFF. The full variable domain, rest sourced from reference TRBV12-5 and TRBJ1-1, is DARVTQTPRHKVTEMGQEVTMRCQPILGHNTVFWYRQTMMQGLELLAYFRNRAPLDDSGMPKDRFSAEMPDATLATLKIQPSEPRDSAVYFCASGFFHFFGHSNTEAFFGQGTRLTVV.

This chain connects TRBV12-3 or TRBV12-4 to TRBJ2-5; 11 positions match TRBD2. The CDR3 spans 15 residues. Trimming cost V 4 bases and J 5 bases; bases outside gene matches: 6. CDR3 DNA: TGTGCCAGCAGTTCAGACGGGACTAGCGGCGAGACCCAGTACTTC. Protein product: CASSSDGTSGETQYF.

This chain connects TRBV7-9 to TRBJ2-7; D not certain. The CDR3 loop spans 14 amino acids. With 4 bases removed from V and 0 bases from J, the gap between germline ends came to 10 bases. Per germline, CDR1 SEHNR and CDR2 FQNEAQ (reference sequence). CDR3 protein: CASSSGLNSYEQYF. DNA of the CDR3: TGTGCCAGCAGCTCCGGGCTGAACTCCTACGAGCAGTACTTC. The whole variable domain, remainder taken from reference TRBV7-9 and TRBJ2-7, is DTGVSQNPRHKITKRGQNVTFRCDPISEHNRLYWYRQTLGQGPEFLTYFQNEAQLEKSRLLSDRFSAERPKGSFSTLEIQRTEQGDSAMYLCASSSGLNSYEQYFGPGTRLTVT.

The V and J genes are TRBV20-1 and TRBJ2-7; 7 bases are shared with TRBD1. CDR3 length: 14 residues. J was trimmed by 5 bases and V by 1 base; bases with no gene match: 8. CDR1 and CDR2 from the germline V gene are DFQATT and SNEGSKA (reference sequence). This CDR3 is CSARVPTGPHEQYF. The DNA of the CDR3 is TGCAGTGCTAGAGTTCCGACAGGGCCCCACGAGCAGTACTTC.

Ten or more counts support this clonotype. The rearrangement uses TRBV10-3 and TRBJ1-1, with unresolved D. The CDR3 loop spans 15 amino acids. Germline CDR1 reads ENHRY; CDR2 reads SYGVKD. Trimming took off 0 bases at V and 2 bases at J, with 10 bases between the two ends. CDR3 residues: CAISESGGPNTEAFF. CDR3 nucleotide sequence: TGTGCCATCAGTGAGTCGGGAGGGCCCAACACTGAAGCTTTCTTT.

In its sample, this clonotype was seen once. The chain is built from TRBV7-9 and TRBJ1-2; D gene uncertain. Trimming left V 1 base short and J 5 bases short, with 8 bases between. Germline CDR1 is SEHNR and CDR2 is FQNEAQ (reference sequence). The CDR3 is 13 amino acids. CDR3 region: CASSLVSGYGYTF. CDR3 sequence (DNA): TGTGCCAGCAGCTTAGTTTCCGGGTATGGCTACACCTTC. The full variable domain, its missing parts supplied by reference TRBV7-9 and TRBJ1-2, is DTGVSQNPRHKITKRGQNVTFRCDPISEHNRLYWYRQTLGQGPEFLTYFQNEAQLEKSRLLSDRFSAERPKGSFSTLEIQRTEQGDSAMYLCASSLVSGYGYTFGSGTRLTVV.

This clonotype was detected only a few times. The chain joins TRBV15 to TRBJ2-1, with 9 bases identical to TRBD1. The CDR3 totals 14 residues. Trimming at V came to 0 bases and at J to 8 bases, leaving 2 bases not matched to a gene. The V gene's germline CDR1 is LNHNV and CDR2 YYDKDF (reference sequence). The CDR3 sequence is CATSRDTGGDEQFF. CDR3 coding DNA: TGTGCCACCAGCAGAGACACAGGGGGCGATGAGCAGTTCTTC.

A few counts support this clonotype. This sequence joins TRBV7-8 and TRBJ2-7; D remains ambiguous. The CDR3 has 14 residues. Germline-derived CDR1 and CDR2 are SGHVS and FQNEAQ. V was clipped by 5 bases and J by 3 bases, with 14 bases between them. The CDR3 is CASSPIIYDYEQYF. CDR3 nucleotide sequence: TGTGCCAGCAGCCCAATCATCTACGACTACGAGCAGTACTTC. Full variable domain (rest looked up from reference TRBV7-8 and TRBJ2-7): GAGVSQSPRYKVAKRGQDVALRCDPISGHVSLFWYQQALGQGPEFLTYFQNEAQLDKSGLPSDRFFAERPEGSVSTLKIQRTQQEDSAVYLCASSPIIYDYEQYFGPGTRLTVT.

With regard to this clonotype: This may come from a read error, since a much larger clone is one base off. The chain joins TRBV9 to TRBJ2-1; 9 bases fit TRBD2. The germline V gene encodes CDR1 SGDLS and CDR2 YYNGEE. CDR3 length: 15 amino acids. CDR3 sequence (DNA): TGTGCCGGCAGCGTAGATAGCGGGAGTGGGGATGAGCAGTTCTTC. Protein: CAGSVDSGSGDEQFF.

With respect to this clonotype: A much larger clone sits a single nucleotide away, making a read error possible. The rearrangement joins TRBV7-2 to TRBJ2-5, with 9 bases fitting TRBD2. Germline CDR1 is SGHTA and CDR2 is FQGNSA. The V segment lost 5 bases and the J segment 5 bases; nucleotides outside the gene matches: 15. The CDR3 totals 17 residues. The chain's CDR3 is CASSLLPAGGPVETQYF. CDR3 coding DNA: TGTGCCAGCAGCCTCCTTCCCGCGGGGGGGCCTGTGGAGACCCAGTACTTC.

The chain couples TRBV7-9 to TRBJ1-4; D gene unclear. Trimming removed 2 bases at V and 3 bases at J, with 1 base between. The CDR3 totals 12 residues. Germline-derived CDR1 and CDR2 are SEHNR and FQNEAQ (reference sequence). The CDR3 sequence: CASSLSNEKLFF. The CDR3 DNA reads as TGTGCCAGCAGCTTATCTAATGAAAAACTGTTTTTT.

This clonotype was found a few times. Because it lacks the conserved phenylalanine or tryptophan at the end, this CDR3 is likely a read error. It is unclear where the CDR3 begins or ends on the DNA, so no DNA is shown, and the CDR3 is as TCRdb lists it. This rearrangement joins TRBV7-8 to TRBJ1-6. The germline gives CDR1 SGHVS, CDR2 FQNEAQ. The CDR3 has 10 residues if both end residues are counted. CDR3 loop: CASSFVPSYS.

The CDR3 loop is CAISWTSPFPLCSYNEQFF. CDR3 nucleotide sequence: TGTGCCATCAGTTGGACTAGCCCCTTCCCACTGTGCTCCTACAATGAGCAGTTCTTC. The J gene is TRBJ2-1, the V gene TRBV10-3, with TRBD2 matching over 8 bases. Germline CDR1 ENHRY, CDR2 SYGVKD. There are 19 residues in the CDR3. V trimming: 5 bases; J trimming: 0 bases; junction bases outside the gene matches: 15.

This clonotype was counted at least ten times. The chain recombines TRBV29-1 with TRBJ2-7; TRBD1 aligns across 7 bases. CDR1 and CDR2 from the germline V gene are SQVTM and ANQGSEA. Losses at the gene ends were 3 bases for V and 3 bases for J; bases not matched to a gene: 8. The length of the CDR3 is 14 residues. As DNA, the CDR3 is TGCAGCGTTGAGGAAAACAGGGGAATCTACGAGCAGTACTTC. Translation: CSVEENRGIYEQYF.

This clonotype has a count of ten or more. This sequence joins TRBV4-1 and TRBJ2-5; the match to TRBD2 covers 13 bases. This CDR3 region has 15 residues. Losses at the gene ends were 5 bases for V and 2 bases for J; bases not matched to a gene: 2. Germline V gene lookup returns CDR1 MGHRA and CDR2 YSYEKL. CDR3 residues: CASSETSGGQETQYF. The CDR3, as DNA: TGCGCCAGCAGCGAGACTAGCGGGGGGCAAGAGACCCAGTACTTC.

The rearrangement links TRBV7-9 to TRBJ2-1, with D perhaps TRBD1 (5 bases). V gave up 2 bases and J gave up 0 bases, with 8 bases separating them. Germline CDR1 and CDR2: SEHNR and FQNEAQ (reference sequence). There are 15 residues in the CDR3. As DNA, the CDR3 is TGTGCCAGCAGCTTACGCGACAGCTCCTACAATGAGCAGTTCTTC. Its translation is CASSLRDSSYNEQFF.

Points on this clonotype: A read error may be the cause here, since a much bigger clone is one base away. The J gene is TRBJ2-1, the V gene TRBV6-5; D unresolved. Germline V gene data show CDR1 as MNHEY and CDR2 as SVGAGI. The ends were cut back, 2 bases at V and 8 bases at J, with 10 bases in the middle. This CDR3 is 13 amino acids long. The CDR3 is CASSYGVGDEQFF. The CDR3 DNA is TGTGCCAGCAGTTACGGGGTTGGGGATGAGCAGTTCTTC.

The chain is built from TRBV19 and TRBJ2-7, with TRBD1 identical over 8 bases. The J segment lost 3 bases and the V segment lost 6 bases, leaving 7 bases of the junction unmatched. This CDR3 spans 14 amino acids. Germline assignment: CDR1 LNHDA and CDR2 SQIVND (reference sequence). CDR3 in amino acids: CASSPGTGLYEQYF. CDR3 sequence (DNA): TGTGCCAGTAGCCCAGGGACAGGCCTCTACGAGCAGTACTTC.

J is TRBJ2-6 and V is TRBV6-4; TRBD1 agrees at 7 bases. Trimming removed 6 bases from V and 2 bases from J; junction bases left unmatched: 7. Germline V gene lookup returns CDR1 MRHNA and CDR2 SNTAGT. The CDR3 sequence is 16 residues long. For the CDR3, the DNA is TGTGCCAGCAGGGAGACAGGGATGACTGGGGCCAACGTCCTGACTTTC. Translating it yields CASRETGMTGANVLTF.

This clonotype was counted between two and nine times. The chain combines TRBV25-1 with TRBJ2-5; no clear D. V lost 8 bases to trimming and J lost 5 bases, with 24 bases between them. The CDR3 sequence is 16 residues long. Germline V lookup: CDR1 MGHDK, CDR2 SYGVNS. CDR3 region: CASEDGQVGVRETQYF. In nucleotides, the CDR3 is TGTGCCAGCGAAGACGGGCAGGTGGGCGTACGGGAGACCCAGTACTTC.

The chain couples TRBV15 to TRBJ2-7; possibly TRBD1 for D (6 bases). The V gene's germline CDR1 is LNHNV and CDR2 YYDKDF (reference sequence). V was trimmed by 1 base and J by 6 bases, leaving 13 bases between them. CDR3 length equals 14 residues. DNA of the CDR3: TGTGCCACCAGCAGAGGGACAGAACCTCCCGAGCAGTACTTC. It is translated as CATSRGTEPPEQYF. Looking up the rest from reference TRBV15 and TRBJ2-7 gives the full variable domain: DAMVIQNPRYQVTQFGKPVTLSCSQTLNHNVMYWYQQKSSQAPKLLFHYYDKDFNNEADTPDNFQSRRPNTSFCFLDIRSPGLGDTAMYLCATSRGTEPPEQYFGPGTRLTVT.

Notes on this clonotype: The CDR3 does not end in the conserved phenylalanine or tryptophan, so this is likely a read error. The DNA is omitted, as the CDR3 cannot be located on it reliably, and the CDR3 follows TCRdb's listing. This chain's CDR3 is CSARDRLAGG. This sequence joins TRBV20-1 and TRBJ2-1; the tabulated D call, TRBD2, remains unverified against the DNA. The CDR3 sequence runs 10 residues, both termini included. Germline lookup yields CDR1 DFQATT and CDR2 SNEGSKA (reference sequence).

The rearrangement joins TRBV12-5 to TRBJ1-5, with TRBD1 matching over 8 bases. The V segment lost 3 bases and the J segment 4 bases; nucleotides outside the gene matches: 8. This CDR3 contains 16 residues. Germline V CDR1 and CDR2: LGHNT, FRNRAP. The CDR3 loop is CASGFTGGGRNQPQHF. The CDR3 DNA follows: TGTGCTAGTGGTTTTACAGGGGGAGGGCGGAATCAGCCCCAGCATTTT. The full variable domain, its missing parts supplied by reference TRBV12-5 and TRBJ1-5, is DARVTQTPRHKVTEMGQEVTMRCQPILGHNTVFWYRQTMMQGLELLAYFRNRAPLDDSGMPKDRFSAEMPDATLATLKIQPSEPRDSAVYFCASGFTGGGRNQPQHFGDGTRLSIL.

This clonotype appeared once. The V gene is TRBV2, the J gene TRBJ2-1; D might be TRBD1 (6 bases). Germline V gene sequence: CDR1 SNHLY, CDR2 FYNNEI. The CDR3 has 15 amino acids. V was clipped by 5 bases and J by 4 bases, with 15 bases between them. The CDR3 loop reads CASSSTRTAYNEQFF. The CDR3 nucleotides are TGTGCCAGCAGTTCTACGAGGACAGCTTACAATGAGCAGTTCTTC.

Concerning this clonotype: This may come from a read error, since a much larger clone is one base off. CDR3 protein: CASSPGCEQYF. CDR3 sequence (DNA): TGTGCCAGCAGCCCTGGATGCGAGCAGTACTTC. V gene TRBV7-9 combines with J gene TRBJ2-7; D unclear. Germline CDR1 and CDR2: SEHNR and FQNEAQ (reference sequence). Trimming took off 5 bases at V and 6 bases at J, with 8 bases between the two ends. CDR3 length equals 11 residues.

This clonotype has just one count. J is TRBJ1-1 and V is TRBV20-1; TRBD1 aligns across 9 bases. This CDR3 has 14 residues. Germline V gene sequence: CDR1 DFQATT, CDR2 SNEGSKA (reference sequence). Trimming at V came to 3 bases and at J to 3 bases, leaving 5 bases not matched to a gene. The CDR3 bases are TGCAGTGCTAGGGAGGGACAGGGATACACTGAAGCTTTCTTT. It is translated as CSAREGQGYTEAFF.

This clonotype appeared a few times. The chain uses TRBV19 and TRBJ1-6, with a weak D call TRBD1 (5 bases). V lost 6 bases and J 10 bases, leaving 16 bases between the germline ends. CDR3 length: 14 residues. The germline V gene has CDR1 LNHDA and CDR2 SQIVND (reference sequence). CDR3 in DNA: TGTGCCAGTAGGCAGGGTTCAAGTGGCTCACCCCTCCACTTT. Translating it yields CASRQGSSGSPLHF.

The rearrangement joins TRBV20-1 to TRBJ2-4; perhaps TRBD2 as D (7 bases). Germline V gives CDR1 DFQATT, CDR2 SNEGSKA (reference sequence). The CDR3 length is 14 residues. The V end lost 2 bases, the J end lost 1 base, and 9 bases lay between the germline ends. In nucleotides, the CDR3 is TGCAGTGCTAGACGGGGGGCGGCCAAAAACATTCAGTACTTC. This gives the protein CSARRGAAKNIQYF.

The rearrangement uses TRBV20-1 and TRBJ1-5; 12 bases match TRBD1. Germline CDR1 DFQATT, CDR2 SNEGSKA (reference sequence). Losses at the gene ends were 7 bases for V and 8 bases for J; bases not matched to a gene: 9. The CDR3 spans 14 residues. CDR3 protein: CSVTGQGAWEPQHF. The CDR3 bases are TGCAGTGTTACGGGACAGGGGGCCTGGGAGCCCCAGCATTTT.

The chain recombines TRBV6-2 or TRBV6-3 with TRBJ2-7, with TRBD2 identical over 8 bases. Germline CDR1 reads MNHEY; CDR2 reads SVGEGT. J gave up 2 bases and V 2 bases, and 5 bases lay outside the gene matches. This CDR3 comprises 15 residues. CDR3 residues: CASSYGGGRTYEQYF. CDR3 DNA sequence: TGTGCCAGCAGTTACGGCGGGGGGCGTACCTACGAGCAGTACTTC.